One sample yielded the 15 T cell receptor beta chains listed below, sequenced in a study of metastatic and nonmetastatic thyroid tumors. Every patient underwent thyroid surgery untreated. TCRdb reprocessed the PCR reads via MiXCR. Of 27,000 or so clones listed, about 26% are singletons. The sequenced material came from blood. The receptors come from a female donor with papillary thyroid cancer or a benign thyroid nodule (not recorded which). Some clones in this sample may be carry-over from other donors' samples.

The table lists this clone with a few counts. The V call is TRBV6-1, the J call TRBJ2-3, with 8 bases that match TRBD1. CDR1 MNHNS and CDR2 SASEGT come from the germline V gene. Trimming cost V 7 bases and J 2 bases; bases outside gene matches: 5. This CDR3 is built from 14 residues. The CDR3 reads CASNLDRVTDTQYF. CDR3 in DNA: TGTGCCAGCAACCTGGACAGGGTCACAGATACGCAGTATTTT.

Comment on this clone: A clone one base away is much larger, so this may be a read error. The chain links TRBV5-4 to TRBJ2-1, with TRBD1 matching over 7 bases. The CDR3 is 14 amino acids. Germline values: CDR1 SGHNT, CDR2 YYREEE (reference sequence). DNA of the CDR3: TGTGCCGGCAGCCGACAGGGATCCTACAATGAGCAGTTCTTC. Its translation: CAGSRQGSYNEQFF.

Of note for this clone: One base away lies a much larger clone, so this may be a sequencing read error. The V and J genes are TRBV29-1 and TRBJ1-1; no reliable D call. The germline V gene encodes CDR1 SQVTM and CDR2 ANQGSEA. This CDR3 comprises 13 residues. In DNA form, the CDR3 reads TGCAGCGCTGAAGTCCCAGCCGGCCAAGCGGCTTTCTTT. As protein: CSAEVPAGQAAFF. The variable domain in full, with the rest retrieved from reference TRBV29-1 and TRBJ1-1, is SAVISQKPSRDICQRGTSLTIQCQVDSQVTMMFWYRQQPGQSLTLIATANQGSEATYESGFVIDKFPISRPNLTFSTLTVSNMSPEDSSIYLCSAEVPAGQAAFFGQGTRLTVV.

This chain connects TRBV20-1 to TRBJ2-2, with 10 bases aligning to TRBD1. CDR1 is DFQATT, CDR2 SNEGSKA, per germline (reference sequence). The CDR3 is 16 residues long. Trimming removed 0 bases from V and 5 bases from J; junction bases left unmatched: 6. The CDR3 sequence is CSARDPGQGITGELFF. The CDR3 DNA sequence: TGCAGTGCTAGAGATCCGGGACAGGGGATTACCGGGGAGCTGTTTTTT.

Turning to this clone: The CDR3 end shows no conserved phenylalanine or tryptophan, and so a read error is likely. J is TRBJ1-1 and V is TRBV20-1; D ambiguous. This CDR3 spans 13 amino acids. V was clipped by 5 bases and J by 5 bases, with 15 bases between them. Germline CDR1 and CDR2: DFQATT and SNEGSKA (reference sequence). DNA of the CDR3: TGCAGTGCTCGTGGACGTACCGTGACTGAAGCTTTCCTT. Translated, it gives CSARGRTVTEAFL.

This clone is termed medium-sized (0.01 to 0.1%). The rearrangement uses TRBV27 and TRBJ2-1; D is perhaps TRBD1 or TRBD2 (5 bases each). Looked up from germline, CDR1 is MNHEY and CDR2 is SMNVEV (reference sequence). V gave up 7 bases and J gave up 4 bases, with 14 bases separating them. CDR3 size: 14 residues. The CDR3 DNA sequence: TGTGCCAGCACGCCGGGACGTACATACAATGAGCAGTTCTTC. Translating it yields CASTPGRTYNEQFF.

This clone was seen many times. J is TRBJ2-1 and V is TRBV15; 16 positions match TRBD2. Germline assignment: CDR1 LNHNV and CDR2 YYDKDF (reference sequence). V was clipped by 5 bases and J by 0 bases; unmatched bases: 10. This CDR3 is built from 20 residues. CDR3: CATSLPPGLAGGPSYNEQFF. The CDR3 coding sequence is TGTGCCACCAGCTTACCCCCGGGACTAGCGGGAGGGCCCTCCTACAATGAGCAGTTCTTC.

This clone came up once. The chain employs TRBV7-3 and TRBJ2-1; D is unresolved. This CDR3 spans 14 amino acids. Trimming left V 1 base short and J 9 bases short, with 13 bases between. CDR1 is SGHTA and CDR2 is FQGTGA in the germline V gene. The CDR3 reads CASSLNQHDVEQFF. The DNA of the CDR3 is TGTGCCAGCAGCTTAAATCAACATGACGTTGAGCAGTTCTTC.

This clone has ten or more counts. The J gene is TRBJ2-1, the V gene TRBV4-2; D possibly corresponds to TRBD1 (6 bases). Germline V CDR1 and CDR2: LGHNA, YNFKEQ. V lost 4 bases to trimming and J lost 5 bases, with 15 bases between them. The CDR3 sequence is 15 residues long. Written as DNA, the CDR3 is TGTGCCAGCAGCCCGCCTGGCAGGGGAGACAATGAGCAGTTCTTC. Translated, it gives CASSPPGRGDNEQFF.

There are a few counts of this clone. This rearrangement joins TRBV12-3 or TRBV12-4 to TRBJ1-5, with D perhaps TRBD1 (6 bases). V dropped 6 bases and J dropped 10 bases, with 22 bases sitting between them. The CDR3 spans 15 residues. The CDR3 region is CASRTGLGSAHPQHF. CDR3 DNA: TGTGCCAGCAGAACAGGGCTTGGTAGTGCTCATCCCCAGCATTTT.

This CDR3 reads CASSLGVSTDTQYF. Here the CDR3 DNA reads TGTGCCAGCAGCTTAGGTGTTAGCACAGATACGCAGTATTTT. V usage is TRBV7-2 and J usage is TRBJ2-3, with D uncertain. The CDR3 is 14 amino acids. Trimming shortened V by 1 base and J by 0 bases, and 5 bases separated the two germline ends. Germline V gene sequence: CDR1 SGHTA, CDR2 FQGNSA.

By proportion, this clone is medium-sized. The chain links TRBV27 to TRBJ1-5, with D unresolved. CDR1 and CDR2 (germline): MNHEY, SMNVEV (reference sequence). The V gene lost 5 bases and the J gene lost 0 bases, with 11 bases spanning the gap. The CDR3 has 15 residues. CDR3 sequence reads: CASSPDDTSNQPQHF. The DNA for the CDR3 is TGTGCCAGCAGTCCCGATGACACTAGCAATCAGCCCCAGCATTTT.

This chain joins TRBV6-8 and TRBJ2-1; 13 positions match TRBD2. V lost 5 bases to trimming and J lost 9 bases; unmatched junction nucleotides: 16. There are 18 residues in the CDR3. Germline values: CDR1 MNHGY, CDR2 SAAAGT. Written as DNA, the CDR3 is TGTGCCAGCAGTAAGGGACTAGCGGGAAGTATTAACTACCGTGAGCAGTTCTTC. Its translation is CASSKGLAGSINYREQFF.

The chain has TRBV5-1 and TRBJ2-7; 7 bases line up with TRBD2. The CDR3 runs to 14 residues. The ends lost 4 bases at V and 2 bases at J; junction bases unmatched: 6. Germline CDR1 and CDR2: SGHRS and YFSETQ. The CDR3 DNA sequence: TGCGCCAGCAGCGAGCGGGGTCCTGCCTACGAGCAGTACTTC. Its translation is CASSERGPAYEQYF.

The table lists this clone with many counts. This could be a read error, since a much larger clone is one nucleotide away. Other DNA sequences in this specimen translate into the identical CDR3. This chain links TRBV18 with TRBJ2-1; 10 nucleotides line up with TRBD2. V shed 3 bases and J 5 bases; nucleotides not matched to a gene: 16. CDR1 and CDR2 from the germline V gene are KGHSH and LQKENI. There are 19 residues in the CDR3. The CDR3 bases are TGTGCCAGCTCACCGTCTCAGCGGGAGGGCCGATTGGGACACAATGAGCAGTTCTTC. It encodes CASSPSQREGRLGHNEQFF.